This T cell receptor (beta chain) appears in the sequencing data of a study of prognosis after radiotherapy for stage I lung cancer. This clonotype was recorded at least ten times. Trimming pared 3 bases from V and 1 base from J, leaving 14 bases between. The CDR3 runs to 16 residues. Germline V gives CDR1 SGDLS, CDR2 YYNGEE. CDR3 of TCR beta was amplified from genomic DNA via a two-round multiplex PCR. Primers specific to each TRBV and TRBJ gene were used in first-round PCR. TCRdb reprocessed the multiplex PCR reads with MiXCR, giving one entry per CDR3 protein. The profile shows about 22,000 distinct CDR3 sequences, roughly 43% of them singletons.

The V gene is TRBV9, the J gene TRBJ1-3, with D unclear. Material: PBMCs, obtained before or after stereotactic body radiation therapy (not recorded which). This clonotype was obtained from a donor over 45 with non-small cell lung cancer. In DNA, the CDR3 is TGTGCCAGCAGCGCGAGAAGCTTTACGTCTGGAAACACCATATATTTT. It specifies CASSARSFTSGNTIYF.